This T cell receptor beta chain originates from a study of cytomegalovirus exposure and HLA in healthy donors. Study results and caveats: A later examination showed that TCR association rates differed by HLA locus, with DRB1 most and HLA-C fewest.

The PCR contained 60 Vbeta and 13 Jbeta primers. The data were produced by immunoSEQ multiplex PCR, yet TCRdb's version contains in-frame clones alone and is incomplete. The sample gives about 170,000 clones, around 73% of which show up once; roughly 5.4% is in the top ten. CDR1 is SEHNR, CDR2 FQNEAQ, per germline (reference sequence). V was trimmed by 3 bases and J by 5 bases, leaving 11 bases between them. This CDR3 has 13 amino acids. About this clone itself: The antigen is undetermined.

The chain joins TRBV7-9 to TRBJ2-7, with TRBD1 as a possible D gene (6 bases). This receptor was identified in a woman under 30 in good health and CMV-seropositive. Sequencing was carried out using PBMCs. The CDR3 bases are TGTGCCAGCAGCTTGGGACACCTCAACGAGCAGTACTTC. Amino acids: CASSLGHLNEQYF.